This TCR beta chain was captured in a study of blood T cells in healthy people across ages. The germline gives CDR1 SGHAT, CDR2 FQNNGV. V shed 3 bases and J shed 0 bases, with 9 bases lying between them. The CDR3 has 15 residues. Study-wide points: PBMCs left unsorted prevented a conclusive naive versus antigen-experienced comparison. Higher diversity, along with more naive CD4+ cells, distinguished long-lived donors from aged donors.

This clonotype occurred once. Its target is not known. The second PCR ran 7 to 11 cycles with a sample-barcoded 5' primer and J-beta primers. TCRdb re-called the 5' RACE reads through MiXCR, storing one row per CDR3 protein. The sample has around 790,000 distinct CDR3 sequences, approximately 48% seen once; the top ten hold around 21%. PBMCs numbering at least 6.5 million were isolated per sample. This sequence joins TRBV11-2 and TRBJ1-5; D is uncertain. The TCR was taken from a man in his sixties in good health. Sequenced input: blood. The CDR3 is CASSFGLSSNQPQHF. The CDR3 region has the DNA TGTGCCAGCAGCTTTGGACTGAGTAGCAATCAGCCCCAGCATTTT.